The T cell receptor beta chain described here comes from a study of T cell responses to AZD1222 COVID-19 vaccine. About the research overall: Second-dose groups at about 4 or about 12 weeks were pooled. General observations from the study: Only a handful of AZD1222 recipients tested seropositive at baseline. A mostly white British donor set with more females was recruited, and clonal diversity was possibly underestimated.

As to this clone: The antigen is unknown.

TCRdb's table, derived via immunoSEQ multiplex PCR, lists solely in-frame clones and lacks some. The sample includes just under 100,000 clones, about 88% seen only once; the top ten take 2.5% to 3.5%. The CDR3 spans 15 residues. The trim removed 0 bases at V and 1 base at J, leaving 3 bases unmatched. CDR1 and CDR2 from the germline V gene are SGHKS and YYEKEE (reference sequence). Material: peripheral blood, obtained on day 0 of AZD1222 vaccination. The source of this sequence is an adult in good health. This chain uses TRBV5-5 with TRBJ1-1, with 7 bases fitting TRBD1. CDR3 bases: TGTGCCAGCAGCTTGGCTAGGGGGCGGAACACTGAAGCTTTCTTT. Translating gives CASSLARGRNTEAFF.